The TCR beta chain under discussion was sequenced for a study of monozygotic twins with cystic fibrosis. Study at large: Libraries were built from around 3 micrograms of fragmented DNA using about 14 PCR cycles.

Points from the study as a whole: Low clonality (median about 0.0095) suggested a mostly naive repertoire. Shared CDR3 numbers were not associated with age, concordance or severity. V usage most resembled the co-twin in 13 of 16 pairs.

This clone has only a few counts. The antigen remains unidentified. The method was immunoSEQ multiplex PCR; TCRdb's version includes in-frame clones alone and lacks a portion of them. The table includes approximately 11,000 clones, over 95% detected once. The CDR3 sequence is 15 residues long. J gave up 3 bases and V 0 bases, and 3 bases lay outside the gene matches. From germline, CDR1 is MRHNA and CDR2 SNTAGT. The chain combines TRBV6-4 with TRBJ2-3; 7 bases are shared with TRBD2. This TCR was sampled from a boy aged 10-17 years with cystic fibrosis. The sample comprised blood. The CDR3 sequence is CASSDSNGGTDTQYF. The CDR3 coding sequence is TGTGCCAGCAGTGACTCGAACGGGGGGACAGATACGCAGTATTTT.